The 18 T cell receptor beta chains presented below share a single source sample, sequenced in a study of T cell responses to AZD1222 COVID-19 vaccine. Here immunoSEQ multiplex PCR was the method, and the copy in TCRdb shows in-frame clones only, minus some. The data hold some 150,000 clones, with around 90% observed a single time. The sample consisted of peripheral blood, taken 28 days after the second dose of the MenACWY control vaccine. Every receptor here comes from an adult who received the MenACWY meningococcal vaccine as a control.

This sequence joins TRBV24-1 and TRBJ1-2; maybe TRBD1 (5 bases). The V end lost 2 bases, the J end lost 7 bases, and 13 bases lay between the germline ends. Germline CDR1 is KGHDR and CDR2 is SFDVKD. CDR3 length: 14 amino acids. CDR3 residues: CATSDSAGRGGYTF. DNA for the CDR3: TGTGCCACCAGTGATTCGGCGGGGAGGGGTGGCTACACCTTC.

V usage is TRBV4-1 and J usage is TRBJ2-3, with a possible D match to TRBD1 (5 bases). Trimming took off 0 bases at V and 9 bases at J, with 10 bases between the two ends. The CDR3 runs to 13 residues. CDR1 MGHRA and CDR2 YSYEKL come from the germline V gene. The CDR3 loop is CASSQERGATQYF. In DNA, the CDR3 is TGCGCCAGCAGCCAAGAAAGGGGCGCGACGCAGTATTTT.

This chain uses TRBV4-3 with TRBJ1-4; 8 bases fit TRBD1. V trimming: 0 bases; J trimming: 14 bases; junction bases outside the gene matches: 11. Germline V gene sequence: CDR1 LGHNA, CDR2 YSLEER. The CDR3 contains 15 residues. The CDR3: CASSQDQTGAVRLFF. The CDR3 DNA sequence: TGCGCCAGCAGCCAAGATCAGACAGGGGCAGTTCGTCTGTTTTTT.

In this sample, this clone turned up a few times. The rearrangement links TRBV19 to TRBJ2-7; weak D call: TRBD1 (7 bases). V was clipped by 1 base and J by 2 bases, with 15 bases between them. CDR1 and CDR2 (germline): LNHDA, SQIVND (reference sequence). CDR3 size: 16 residues. The CDR3 DNA follows: TGTGCCAGTAGTATAGCTGGCGGGGACAGCACCTACGAGCAGTACTTC. This gives the protein CASSIAGGDSTYEQYF.

The CDR3 nucleotides are TGTGCCAGCAGCTTAGTTGGTGTGATGGGGAACACCGGGGAGCTGTTTTTT. Amino acids: CASSLVGVMGNTGELFF. The chain links TRBV7-6 to TRBJ2-2; no firm D call. Germline CDR1 SGHVS, CDR2 FNYEAQ. The V end was cut by 1 base, the J end by 1 base, with 13 bases between. The CDR3 has 17 residues.

This rearrangement joins TRBV25-1 to TRBJ2-3; D tentatively reads TRBD1 or TRBD2 (5 bases each). Germline assignment: CDR1 MGHDK and CDR2 SYGVNS. V gave up 6 bases and J gave up 0 bases, with 10 bases separating them. The CDR3 contains 14 residues. The DNA for the CDR3 is TGTGCCAGCAGGGGACGGATTAGCACAGATACGCAGTATTTT. Encoded protein: CASRGRISTDTQYF.

The chain is built from TRBV30 and TRBJ1-4; possible D gene TRBD1, 6 bases. The CDR3 has 14 residues. Deletions cut 1 base from V and 7 bases from J, with 13 bases between. CDR1 and CDR2 (germline): GTSNPN, SVGIG (reference sequence). In nucleotides, the CDR3 is TGTGCCTGGAGTGCGACAGGAGAGGCTGAAAAACTGTTTTTT. It is translated as CAWSATGEAEKLFF.

This sequence joins TRBV5-5 and TRBJ1-3; the match to TRBD1 covers 7 bases. V was clipped by 8 bases and J by 5 bases; unmatched bases: 7. Germline V gene sequence: CDR1 SGHKS, CDR2 YYEKEE (reference sequence). The CDR3 length is 13 residues. The CDR3 sequence is CASHRQGRNTIYF. Written as DNA, the CDR3 is TGTGCCAGTCATAGACAGGGCCGAAACACCATATATTTT.

The chain is built from TRBV11-2 and TRBJ2-1; 8 nucleotides agree with TRBD1. CDR1 and CDR2 from the germline V gene are SGHAT and FQNNGV. CDR3 length equals 14 residues. With V trimmed by 3 bases and J by 7 bases, 5 bases remained unmatched. CDR3 sequence (DNA): TGTGCCAGCAGCTTGGACAGGGTTAAAAATGAGCAGTTCTTC. It yields the protein CASSLDRVKNEQFF.

This chain connects TRBV15 to TRBJ2-7; 9 bases align to TRBD1. Germline CDR1 reads LNHNV; CDR2 reads YYDKDF (reference sequence). The trim removed 9 bases at V and 6 bases at J, leaving 9 bases unmatched. The CDR3 length is 13 residues. CDR3 nucleotides: TGTGCCACTGCTGGGACAGGGCGCCCCGAGCAGTACTTC. This translates into CATAGTGRPEQYF.

Regarding this clone: At one end, the junction sequence differs from germline, possibly due to a read error. This sequence joins TRBV6-5 and TRBJ2-5; D unclear. The CDR3 loop spans 13 amino acids. Germline values: CDR1 MNHEY, CDR2 SVGAGI. The CDR3: CASSYIDNPTVDF. CDR3 in DNA: TGTGCCAGCAGTTACATAGACAACCCAACGGTAGACTTC.

The rearrangement joins TRBV27 to TRBJ1-1; 7 nucleotides line up with TRBD1. V shed 5 bases, J shed 1 base, and the junction held 13 bases outside the gene matches. CDR1 and CDR2 (germline): MNHEY, SMNVEV (reference sequence). CDR3 length: 17 residues. The CDR3 loop reads CASSTPGQVGANTEAFF. CDR3 nucleotide sequence: TGTGCCAGCAGTACTCCCGGACAGGTTGGGGCGAACACTGAAGCTTTCTTT.

The rearrangement uses TRBV4-2 and TRBJ2-2; 8 nucleotides align to TRBD2. J was trimmed by 8 bases and V by 3 bases; bases with no gene match: 20. CDR1 is LGHNA, CDR2 YNFKEQ, per germline. The CDR3 length is 19 residues. Here the CDR3 reads CASSQALTGRGGLVGELFF. The DNA of the CDR3 is TGTGCCAGCAGCCAGGCCCTTACCGGAAGGGGGGGACTAGTTGGGGAGCTGTTTTTT.

The rearrangement joins TRBV7-9 to TRBJ2-1; 8 nucleotides agree with TRBD1. V lost 8 bases and J lost 6; bases outside the gene matches: 6. The germline V gene encodes CDR1 SEHNR and CDR2 FQNEAQ (reference sequence). The CDR3 is made up of 13 amino acids. The CDR3 here is CASAETGVNEQFF. CDR3 DNA: TGTGCCAGCGCCGAGACAGGGGTCAATGAGCAGTTCTTC.

This clone has only one observation. The V gene is TRBV7-8, the J gene TRBJ2-2, with D tentatively TRBD1 (5 bases). Germline V gene lookup returns CDR1 SGHVS and CDR2 FQNEAQ. The length of the CDR3 is 14 residues. Trimming stripped 4 bases from V and 2 bases from J, with 8 bases between. The CDR3 nucleotides are TGTGCCAGCAGCTCCGGACATAACACCGGGGAGCTGTTTTTT. This encodes CASSSGHNTGELFF.

V usage is TRBV7-2 and J usage is TRBJ1-5; the match to TRBD1 covers 10 bases. V shed 4 bases, J shed 6 bases, and the junction held 6 bases outside the gene matches. The CDR3 covers 15 residues. CDR1 and CDR2 from the germline V gene are SGHTA and FQGNSA. The CDR3 sequence is CASSSRQGAGQPQHF. The CDR3 nucleotides are TGTGCCAGCAGCTCACGACAGGGGGCCGGTCAGCCCCAGCATTTT.

The chain joins TRBV30 to TRBJ2-7; no definite D call. CDR1 GTSNPN and CDR2 SVGIG come from the germline V gene (reference sequence). CDR3 size: 11 residues. V lost 5 bases, J lost 3 bases, and 8 bases lay in between. In nucleotides, the CDR3 is TGTGCCTGGGGGATAGGCTACGAGCAGTACTTC. It translates to CAWGIGYEQYF.

The chain couples TRBV6-6 to TRBJ1-2, with D tentatively TRBD1 (5 bases). This CDR3 region has 15 residues. Germline-derived CDR1 and CDR2 are MNHNY and SVGAGI (reference sequence). Trimming took 4 bases from V and 4 from J, leaving 16 bases between them. In DNA, the CDR3 is TGTGCCAGCAGTTCCACCGGTGGGGGGGTCTATGGCTACACCTTC. The encoded protein is CASSSTGGGVYGYTF.